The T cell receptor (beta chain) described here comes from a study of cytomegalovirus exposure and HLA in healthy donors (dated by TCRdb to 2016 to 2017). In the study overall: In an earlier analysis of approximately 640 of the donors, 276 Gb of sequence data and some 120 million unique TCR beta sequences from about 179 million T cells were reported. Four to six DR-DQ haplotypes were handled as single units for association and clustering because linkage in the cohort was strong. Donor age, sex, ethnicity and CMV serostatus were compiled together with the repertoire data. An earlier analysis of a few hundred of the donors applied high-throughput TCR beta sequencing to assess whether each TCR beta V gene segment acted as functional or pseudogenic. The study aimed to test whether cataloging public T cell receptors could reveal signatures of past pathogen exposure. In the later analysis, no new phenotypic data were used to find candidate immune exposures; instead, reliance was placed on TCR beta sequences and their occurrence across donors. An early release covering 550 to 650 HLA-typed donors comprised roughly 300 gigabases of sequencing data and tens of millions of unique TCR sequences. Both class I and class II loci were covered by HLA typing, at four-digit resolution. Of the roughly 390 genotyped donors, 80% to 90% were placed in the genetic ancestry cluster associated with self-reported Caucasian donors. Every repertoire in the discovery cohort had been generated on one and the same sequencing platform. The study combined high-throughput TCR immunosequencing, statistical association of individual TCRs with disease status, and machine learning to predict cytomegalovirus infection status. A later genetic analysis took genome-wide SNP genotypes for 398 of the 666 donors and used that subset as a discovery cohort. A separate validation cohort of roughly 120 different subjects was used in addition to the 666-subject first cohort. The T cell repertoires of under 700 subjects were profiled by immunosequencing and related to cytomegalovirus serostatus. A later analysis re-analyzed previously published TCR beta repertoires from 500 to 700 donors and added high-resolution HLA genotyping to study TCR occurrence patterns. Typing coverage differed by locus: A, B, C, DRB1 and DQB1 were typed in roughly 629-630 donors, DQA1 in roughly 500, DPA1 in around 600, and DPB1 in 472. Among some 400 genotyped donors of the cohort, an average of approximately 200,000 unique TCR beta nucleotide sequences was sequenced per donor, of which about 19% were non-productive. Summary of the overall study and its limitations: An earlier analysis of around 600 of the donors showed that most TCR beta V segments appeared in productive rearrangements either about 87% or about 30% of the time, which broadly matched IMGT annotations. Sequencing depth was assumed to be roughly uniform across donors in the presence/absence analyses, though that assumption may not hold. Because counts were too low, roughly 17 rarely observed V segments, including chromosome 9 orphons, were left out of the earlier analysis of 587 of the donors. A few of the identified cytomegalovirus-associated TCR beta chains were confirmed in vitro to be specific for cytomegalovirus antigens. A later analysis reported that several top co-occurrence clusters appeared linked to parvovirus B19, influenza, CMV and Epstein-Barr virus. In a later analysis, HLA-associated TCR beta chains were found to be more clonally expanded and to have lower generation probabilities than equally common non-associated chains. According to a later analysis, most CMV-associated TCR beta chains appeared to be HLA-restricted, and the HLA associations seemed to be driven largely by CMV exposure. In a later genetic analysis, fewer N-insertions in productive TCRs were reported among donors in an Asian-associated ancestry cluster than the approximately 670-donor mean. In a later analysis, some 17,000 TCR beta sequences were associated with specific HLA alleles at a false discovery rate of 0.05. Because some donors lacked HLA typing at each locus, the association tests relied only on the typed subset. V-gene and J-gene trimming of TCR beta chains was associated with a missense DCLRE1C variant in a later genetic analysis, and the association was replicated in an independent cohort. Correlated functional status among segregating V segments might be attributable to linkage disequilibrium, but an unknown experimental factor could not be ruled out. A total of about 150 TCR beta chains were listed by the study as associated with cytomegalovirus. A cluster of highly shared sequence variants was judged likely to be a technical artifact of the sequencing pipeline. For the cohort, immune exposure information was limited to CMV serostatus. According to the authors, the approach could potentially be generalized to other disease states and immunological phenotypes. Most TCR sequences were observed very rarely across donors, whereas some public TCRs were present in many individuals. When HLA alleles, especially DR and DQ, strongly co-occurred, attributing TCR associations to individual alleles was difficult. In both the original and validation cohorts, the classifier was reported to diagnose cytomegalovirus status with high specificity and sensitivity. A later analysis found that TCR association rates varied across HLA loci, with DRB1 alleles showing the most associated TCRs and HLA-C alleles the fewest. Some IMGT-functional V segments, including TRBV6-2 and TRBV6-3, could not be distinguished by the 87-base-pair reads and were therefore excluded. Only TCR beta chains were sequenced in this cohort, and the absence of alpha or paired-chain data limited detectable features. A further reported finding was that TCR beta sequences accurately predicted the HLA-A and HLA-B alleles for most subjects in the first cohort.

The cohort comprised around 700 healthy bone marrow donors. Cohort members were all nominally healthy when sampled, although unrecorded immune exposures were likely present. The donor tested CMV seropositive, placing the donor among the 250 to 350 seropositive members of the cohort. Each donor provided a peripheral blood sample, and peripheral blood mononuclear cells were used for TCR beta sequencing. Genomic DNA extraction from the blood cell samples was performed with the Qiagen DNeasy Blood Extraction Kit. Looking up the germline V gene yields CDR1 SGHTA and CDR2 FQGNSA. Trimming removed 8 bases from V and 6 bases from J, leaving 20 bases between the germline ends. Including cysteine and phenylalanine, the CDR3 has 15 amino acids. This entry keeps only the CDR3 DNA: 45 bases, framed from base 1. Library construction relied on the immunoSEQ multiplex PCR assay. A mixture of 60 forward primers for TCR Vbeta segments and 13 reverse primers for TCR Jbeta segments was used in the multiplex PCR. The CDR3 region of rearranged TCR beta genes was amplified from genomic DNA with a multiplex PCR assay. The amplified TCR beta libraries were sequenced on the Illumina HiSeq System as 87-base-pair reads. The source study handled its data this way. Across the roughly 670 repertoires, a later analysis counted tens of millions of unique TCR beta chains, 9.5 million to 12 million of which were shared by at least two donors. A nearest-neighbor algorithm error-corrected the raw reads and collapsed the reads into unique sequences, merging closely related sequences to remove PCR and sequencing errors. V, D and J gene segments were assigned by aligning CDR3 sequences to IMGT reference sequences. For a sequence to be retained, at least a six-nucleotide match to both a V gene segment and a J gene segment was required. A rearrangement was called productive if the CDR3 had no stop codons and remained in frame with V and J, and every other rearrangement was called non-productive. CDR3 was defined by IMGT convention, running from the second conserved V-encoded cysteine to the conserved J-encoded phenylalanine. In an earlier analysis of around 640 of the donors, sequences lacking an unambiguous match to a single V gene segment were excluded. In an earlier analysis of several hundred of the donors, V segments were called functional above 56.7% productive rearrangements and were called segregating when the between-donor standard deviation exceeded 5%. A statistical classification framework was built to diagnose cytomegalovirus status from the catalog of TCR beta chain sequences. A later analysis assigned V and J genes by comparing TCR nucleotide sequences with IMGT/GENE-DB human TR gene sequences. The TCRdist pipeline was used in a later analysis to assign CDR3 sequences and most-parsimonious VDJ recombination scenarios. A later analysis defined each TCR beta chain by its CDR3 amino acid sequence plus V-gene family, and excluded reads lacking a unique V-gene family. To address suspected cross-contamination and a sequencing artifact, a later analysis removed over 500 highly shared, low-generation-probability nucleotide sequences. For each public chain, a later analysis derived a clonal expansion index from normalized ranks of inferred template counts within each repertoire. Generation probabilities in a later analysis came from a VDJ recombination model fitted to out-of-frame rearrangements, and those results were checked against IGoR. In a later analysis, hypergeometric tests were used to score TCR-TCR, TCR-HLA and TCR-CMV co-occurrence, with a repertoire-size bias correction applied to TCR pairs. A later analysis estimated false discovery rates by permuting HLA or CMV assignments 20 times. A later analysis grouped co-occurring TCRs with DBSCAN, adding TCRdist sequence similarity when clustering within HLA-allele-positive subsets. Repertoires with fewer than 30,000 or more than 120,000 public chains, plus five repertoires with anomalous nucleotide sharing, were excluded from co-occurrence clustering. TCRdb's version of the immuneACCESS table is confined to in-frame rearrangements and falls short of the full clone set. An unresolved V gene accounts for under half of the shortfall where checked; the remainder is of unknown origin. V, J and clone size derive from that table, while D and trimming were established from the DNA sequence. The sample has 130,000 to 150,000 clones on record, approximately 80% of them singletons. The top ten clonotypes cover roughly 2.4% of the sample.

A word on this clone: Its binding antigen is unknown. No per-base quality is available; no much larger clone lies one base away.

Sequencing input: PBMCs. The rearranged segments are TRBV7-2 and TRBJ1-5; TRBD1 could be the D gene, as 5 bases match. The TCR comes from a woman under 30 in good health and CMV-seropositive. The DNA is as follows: TGTGCCAGCGAGCTGTCCCCGGGGGGTTTTCAGCCCCAGCATTTT. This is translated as CASELSPGGFQPQHF.